This T cell receptor beta chain was sequenced during a study of OX40 agonist ivuxolimab in advanced cancers. This clone was observed at least ten times. Profiling relied on immunoSEQ multiplex PCR, and the TCRdb table lists in-frame clones only, not all of them. This sample has some 40,000 clones; approximately 90% occur once, and the top ten carry less than 30%. Trimming took 2 bases from V and 10 from J, leaving 8 bases between them. This CDR3 comprises 12 residues. Germline assignment: CDR1 MDHEN and CDR2 SYDVKM. This chain connects TRBV28 to TRBJ1-4; weak D call: TRBD1 (5 bases). Sequencing used CD4+ or CD8+ T cells sorted from blood, obtained in a trial of the OX40 agonist ivuxolimab. This TCR came from an adult with an advanced solid tumor such as melanoma, head and neck, liver or kidney cancer. CDR3 nucleotide sequence: TGTGCCAGCAGTTTACCTAGGGGAAAACTGTTTTTT. It is translated as CASSLPRGKLFF.